The entry that follows covers one T cell receptor (beta chain) sequence. This specimen includes other DNA sequences encoding the same CDR3. The data stem from a study of blood T cell repertoires in COVID-19. Study-wide context: T cells, B-cell-depleted T cells, or PBMCs provided the cDNA or gDNA that served as material.

Germline V gene lookup returns CDR1 SGHTA and CDR2 FQGNSA. This CDR3 region has 16 residues. J was trimmed by 3 bases and V by 4 bases; bases with no gene match: 5. Only in-frame clones appear in the TCRdb table, and some are missing; sequencing was by immunoSEQ multiplex PCR. The sample lists approximately 140,000 clones, approximately 84% occurring once. The source of this sequence is an elderly woman with acute or convalescent COVID-19. Sequencing input: peripheral blood. V and J are TRBV7-2 and TRBJ2-1; 11 nucleotides agree with TRBD2. CDR3 coding DNA: TGTGCCAGCAGCTATACCGGGACTAGCGGCTACAATGAGCAGTTCTTC. Its translation is CASSYTGTSGYNEQFF.